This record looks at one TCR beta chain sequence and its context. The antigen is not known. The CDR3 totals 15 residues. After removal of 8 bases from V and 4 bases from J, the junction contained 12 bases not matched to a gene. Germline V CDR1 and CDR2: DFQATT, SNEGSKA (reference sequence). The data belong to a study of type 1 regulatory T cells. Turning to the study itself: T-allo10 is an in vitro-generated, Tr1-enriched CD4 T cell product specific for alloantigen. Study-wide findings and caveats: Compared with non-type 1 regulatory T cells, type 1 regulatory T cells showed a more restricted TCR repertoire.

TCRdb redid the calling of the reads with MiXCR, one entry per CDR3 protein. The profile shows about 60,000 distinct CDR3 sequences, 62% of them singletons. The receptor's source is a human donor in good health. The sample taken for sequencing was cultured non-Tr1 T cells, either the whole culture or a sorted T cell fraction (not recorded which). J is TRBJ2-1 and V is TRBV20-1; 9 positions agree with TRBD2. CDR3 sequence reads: CSTFRLAEGYNEQFF. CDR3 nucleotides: TGCAGTACCTTTCGACTAGCGGAGGGATACAATGAGCAGTTCTTC.